This T cell receptor beta chain stems from a study of T-cell memory formation after mild COVID-19. Whole-study context: The TCR clusters were mostly specific to one donor.

Study-level points and caveats: Clones that contracted clustered mainly in CM and EM if CD4+ and in EMRA if CD8+. Clones that contracted from day 15 to 85 had balanced CD4/CD8; later expanders were CD4+ biased.

The length of the CDR3 is 15 residues. CDR1 and CDR2 (germline): MGHRA, YSYEKL. The ends were cut back, 0 bases at V and 4 bases at J, with 9 bases in the middle. As for this clonotype: Its antigen is undetermined.

TCRdb passed the 5' RACE reads through MiXCR, listing each CDR3 protein once. The table has some 180,000 distinct CDR3 sequences, roughly 20% seen once. Input material: PBMCs or a T cell subset sorted from them (not recorded which). The J gene is TRBJ1-4, the V gene TRBV4-1; D may be TRBD1 (5 bases). This clonotype originated in a man aged 18 to 29 who had mild COVID-19 (a few samples of this study predate the infection). Cell type and time point are not known. The CDR3 sequence is CASSQEGGFNEKLFF. As DNA, the CDR3 is TGCGCCAGCAGCCAAGAGGGGGGATTTAATGAAAAACTGTTTTTT.